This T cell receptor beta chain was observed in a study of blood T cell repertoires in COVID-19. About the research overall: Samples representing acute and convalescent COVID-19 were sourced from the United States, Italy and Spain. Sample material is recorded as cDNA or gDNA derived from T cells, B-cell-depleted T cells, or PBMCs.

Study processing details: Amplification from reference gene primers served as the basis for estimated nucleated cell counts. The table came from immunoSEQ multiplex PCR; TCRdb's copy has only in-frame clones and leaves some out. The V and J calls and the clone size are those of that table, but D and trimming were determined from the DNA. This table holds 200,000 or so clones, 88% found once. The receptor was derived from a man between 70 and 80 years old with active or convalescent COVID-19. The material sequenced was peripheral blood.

The DNA of the CDR3 is TGCGCCAGCAGCCCTACGGCCGGTCTTAGCGAGTACGAGCAGTACTTC. This sequence encodes CASSPTAGLSEYEQYF. The chain recombines TRBV5-1 with TRBJ2-7; D possibly corresponds to TRBD2 (5 bases). The V end lost 4 bases, the J end lost 4 bases, and 21 bases lay between the germline ends. Per the germline V gene, CDR1 is SGHRS and CDR2 is YFSETQ. The CDR3 loop spans 16 amino acids.